This T cell receptor (beta chain) was observed in a study of CD8+CD57+ T cells in acquired aplastic anemia. With 3 bases removed from V and 3 bases from J, the gap between germline ends came to 11 bases. The CDR3 length is 14 residues. Germline V gene sequence: CDR1 WSHSY, CDR2 SAAADI. Genomic DNA was employed as the template in profiling TCR beta VDJ and CDR3. TCRdb called the reads again in MiXCR, with one record for every CDR3 protein. The sample contains approximately 220,000 distinct CDR3 sequences, approximately 45% of which appear only once. The sequenced patients had an expansion of CD8+CD57+ cells seen by flow cytometry.

The clonotype was recovered from a human donor with aplastic anemia. The rearrangement joins TRBV10-2 to TRBJ1-1; D not certain. Specimen: sorted CD4+, CD8+, or CD8+CD57+ T cells (not recorded which) from PBMCs. CDR3 nucleotide sequence: TGCGCCAGCAGTGAAAGTGAAGGGTACACTGAAGCTTTCTTT. This gives the protein CASSESEGYTEAFF.